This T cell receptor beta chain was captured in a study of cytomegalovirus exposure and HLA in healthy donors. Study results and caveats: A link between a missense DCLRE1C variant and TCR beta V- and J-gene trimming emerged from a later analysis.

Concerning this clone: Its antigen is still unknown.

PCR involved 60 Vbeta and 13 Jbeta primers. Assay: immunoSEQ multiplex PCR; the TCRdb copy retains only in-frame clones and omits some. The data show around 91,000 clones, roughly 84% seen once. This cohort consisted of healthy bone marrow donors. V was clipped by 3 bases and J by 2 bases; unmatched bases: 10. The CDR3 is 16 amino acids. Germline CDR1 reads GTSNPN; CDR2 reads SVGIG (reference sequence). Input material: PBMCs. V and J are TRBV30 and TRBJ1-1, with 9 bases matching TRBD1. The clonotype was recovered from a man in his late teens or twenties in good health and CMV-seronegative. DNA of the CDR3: TGTGCCTGGAGCCACTTACCGGGACAGGGCAACACTGAAGCTTTCTTT. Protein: CAWSHLPGQGNTEAFF.